This TCR beta chain is from a study of molecular identifiers for immune sequencing clone quantification. In the study overall: In replicates, RNA from about 20,000 or 100,000 naive CD8 cells was split five ways, four sequenced. Broader study findings: Investigators reportedly could detect spiked Jurkat TCR RNA from one cell among approximately 1.1 million naive cells.

Previously reported methods and listed TCR primers produced the bulk TCR libraries. TCRdb re-called the PCR reads with MiXCR, one entry per CDR3 protein. The data show tens of thousands of distinct CDR3 sequences, roughly 25% seen once. This clonotype has at least ten counts. What it binds is unknown. Sorting was used to obtain naive CD8 T cells (CD8+CD4-CCR7+CD45RA+). The CDR3 runs 15 residues. Germline lookup yields CDR1 LGHNA and CDR2 YSLEER. The V gene end was trimmed by 4 bases and the J gene end by 6 bases; junction bases not matched to a gene: 6. This chain links TRBV4-3 with TRBJ1-6; 7 nucleotides agree with TRBD1. The sequence derives from a human donor in good health. Some libraries in this study had Jurkat cell RNA spiked in. The sample comprised naive CD8+ T cells from blood, with Jurkat cell RNA spiked in. Regarding subset: FACS-sorted CD8+CD4-CCR7+CD45RA+ naive T cells. In DNA, the CDR3 is TGCGCCAGCAGCCCGGGGACAGCGGGTAATTCACCCCTCCACTTT. Amino acids: CASSPGTAGNSPLHF.